Listed below are T cell receptor beta chains from one sample, sequenced in a study of T cell repertoires in cytomegalovirus infection. TCRdb re-called the reads through MiXCR, storing one row per CDR3 protein. Seen here are about 76,000 distinct CDR3 sequences, 3% to 4.5% observed once, and the top ten hold around 4.9%. The sample comprised PBMCs. Receptor source: a human donor in good health (CMV status not recorded). Some clones in this sample may be carry-over from other donors' samples. The CDR3 runs from the conserved cysteine through the conserved F or W. D genes are given only for firm matches. Each size is how often the clone was seen (once, few, many) or a class if it is expanded.

TRBV7-2,NA,many,TRBJ1-5,CASSPDRSRSQPQHF,TGTGCCAGCAGCCCCGACAGGAGTAGAAGTCAGCCCCAGCATTTT
TRBV6-7,NA,many,TRBJ1-2,CASSLRTANYGYTF,TGTGCCAGCAGTCTACGGACAGCTAACTATGGCTACACCTTC
TRBV6-4,NA,many,TRBJ1-2,CASSEEMFTGYTF,TGTGCCAGCAGTGAGGAGATGTTTACAGGCTACACCTTC
TRBV7-8,TRBD2,many,TRBJ2-1,CASSLGGLAGAFSPSYNEQFF,TGTGCCAGCAGCTTAGGTGGACTAGCGGGGGCCTTCTCCCCTTCCTACAATGAGCAGTTCTTC
TRBV7-8,TRBD1,many,TRBJ2-5,CASSFGTGYETQYF,TGTGCCAGCAGCTTCGGGACAGGGTATGAGACCCAGTACTTC
TRBV7-2,NA,many,TRBJ1-2,CASSPPGAGYGYTF,TGTGCCAGCAGCCCTCCGGGGGCGGGCTATGGCTACACCTTC
TRBV6-5,NA,many,TRBJ1-5,CASRGGDQPQHF,TGTGCCAGCCGAGGTGGGGATCAGCCCCAGCATTTT
TRBV7-2,NA,many,TRBJ2-3,CASSSTASGAQYF,TGTGCCAGCAGCTCCACCGCGTCGGGCGCGCAGTATTTT
TRBV28,NA,many,TRBJ2-3,CASSSRDFRQYF,TGTGCCAGCAGTTCCCGGGACTTCAGGCAGTATTTT
TRBV6-2/TRBV6-3,NA,many,TRBJ2-2,CASSYNQGTGELFF,TGTGCCAGCAGTTACAATCAGGGCACCGGGGAGCTGTTTTTT
TRBV14,NA,many,TRBJ1-2,CASSQDKARLHYGYTF,TGTGCCAGCAGCCAAGATAAGGCCAGACTACACTATGGCTACACCTTC